Each of the 5 T cell receptor beta chains below was sequenced from the same sample in a study of identical twins. TCRdb re-called the 5' RACE reads through MiXCR, storing one row per CDR3 protein. This table has some 300,000 distinct CDR3 sequences, about 12% appearing once. The same data also went into a second study, on yellow fever vaccine responses in identical twins.

Sequencing was done on a sample of CD8+ T cells sorted from blood. These TCRs come from a woman between 18 and 29 years old in good health.

This clonotype turned up a few times. The V call is TRBV6-5, the J call TRBJ2-2; D possibly matches TRBD1 or TRBD2 (6 bases each). Trimming removed 4 bases from V and 4 bases from J, with 13 bases in between. Per the germline V gene, CDR1 is MNHEY and CDR2 is SVGAGI. The CDR3 covers 15 residues. The CDR3 DNA follows: TGTGCCAGCAGTTCCGGTGGGGGGCCCACCGGGGAGCTGTTTTTT. Translating gives CASSSGGGPTGELFF.

The gene calls are TRBV3-1 and TRBJ1-2; 7 nucleotides match TRBD1. V dropped 1 base and J dropped 6; count of bases not matched to a gene: 2. Per the germline V gene, CDR1 is LGHDT and CDR2 is YNNKEL (reference sequence). This CDR3 comprises 13 residues. The CDR3 nucleotides are TGTGCCAGCAGCCAAGTCGGGACAGATGGCTACACCTTC. Encoded protein: CASSQVGTDGYTF.

Only a few counts were recorded for this clonotype. Here the CDR3 DNA reads TGTGCCAGCAGCCAAGAGTTTCGGGACTATGCCTACGAGCAGTACTTC. This translates into CASSQEFRDYAYEQYF. The genes are TRBV3-1 and TRBJ2-7, with TRBD2 matching over 7 bases. Germline V gene data show CDR1 as LGHDT and CDR2 as YNNKEL (reference sequence). The V segment lost 0 bases and the J segment 2 bases; nucleotides outside the gene matches: 7. There are 16 residues in the CDR3.

This clonotype has only a few counts. The chain employs TRBV7-2 and TRBJ2-2; D is possibly TRBD2 (7 bases). The germline V gene has CDR1 SGHTA and CDR2 FQGNSA. Trimming took 5 bases from V and 5 from J, leaving 18 bases between them. The CDR3 is 16 residues long. The CDR3 DNA follows: TGTGCCAGCAGCCCATTGGGGGGGCCTAGGACCGGGGAGCTGTTTTTT. Its protein is CASSPLGGPRTGELFF.

The V gene is TRBV5-6, the J gene TRBJ2-7; the match to TRBD2 covers 7 bases. The germline gives CDR1 SGHDT, CDR2 YYEEEE. This CDR3 contains 14 residues. J lost 4 bases, V lost 0 bases, and 4 bases had no gene match. CDR3 in DNA: TGTGCCAGCAGCTTGGGACTAGCTCTGTACGAGCAGTACTTC. It translates to CASSLGLALYEQYF. Combining the CDR3 with reference TRBV5-6 and TRBJ2-7 gives the whole variable domain DAGVTQSPTHLIKTRGQQVTLRCSPKSGHDTVSWYQQALGQGPQFIFQYYEEEERQRGNFPDRFSGHQFPNYSSELNVNALLLGDSALYLCASSLGLALYEQYFGPGTRLTVT.